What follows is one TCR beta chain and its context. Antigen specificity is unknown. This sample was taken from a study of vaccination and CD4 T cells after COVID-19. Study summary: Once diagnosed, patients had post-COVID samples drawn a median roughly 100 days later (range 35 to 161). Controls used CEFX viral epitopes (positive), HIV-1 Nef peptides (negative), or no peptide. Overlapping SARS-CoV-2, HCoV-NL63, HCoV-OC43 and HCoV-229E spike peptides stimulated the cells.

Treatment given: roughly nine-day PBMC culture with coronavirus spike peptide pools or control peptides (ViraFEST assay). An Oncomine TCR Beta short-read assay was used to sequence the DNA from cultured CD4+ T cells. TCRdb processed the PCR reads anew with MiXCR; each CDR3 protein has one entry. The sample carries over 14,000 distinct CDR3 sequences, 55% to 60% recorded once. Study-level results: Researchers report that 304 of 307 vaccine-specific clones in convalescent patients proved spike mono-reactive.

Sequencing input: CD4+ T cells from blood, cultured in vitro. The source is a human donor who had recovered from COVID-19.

The CDR3 DNA follows: TGCGCCAGCAGTCGGCTAGCGGGAGTGGGCCCCTACGAGCAGTACTTC. Translation: CASSRLAGVGPYEQYF. V is TRBV23-1 and J is TRBJ2-7, with 10 nucleotides matching TRBD2. TRBV23-1 is an open reading frame, and its role is uncertain. V was clipped by 4 bases and J by 2 bases; unmatched bases: 8. The CDR3 totals 16 residues.